This T cell receptor (beta chain) was obtained from a study of blood T cell repertoires in COVID-19. Study-wide background: Samples representing acute and convalescent COVID-19 were sourced from the United States, Italy and Spain. In each case, the material was cDNA or gDNA derived from T cells, B-cell-depleted T cells, or PBMCs.

In the authors' workflow: Researchers report that nucleated cell counts were estimated from reference gene primer amplification. Sequencing was performed with immunoSEQ multiplex PCR; in TCRdb, only in-frame clones are kept and a portion is missing. V, J and clone size are taken as reported in that table, and D and trimming were inferred from the DNA itself. Of some 100,000 clones in the sample, about 90% are singletons; the top ten hold 2.1%. Seattle researchers signed up patients amid active infection and tracked them longitudinally. The TCR comes from a man aged 45-65 years with COVID-19, enrolled during active disease. The specimen sequenced was peripheral blood.

CDR3 sequence: CASSLSSSGGQETQYF. DNA of the CDR3: TGTGCCAGCAGCTTATCGTCTAGCGGGGGTCAAGAGACCCAGTACTTC. The gene calls are TRBV7-3 and TRBJ2-5, with 10 bases matching TRBD2. Germline-derived CDR1 and CDR2 are SGHTA and FQGTGA. J was trimmed by 2 bases and V by 2 bases; bases with no gene match: 5. The CDR3 has 16 residues.